These 24 T cell receptor beta chains came from one sample sequenced in a study of OX40 agonist ivuxolimab in advanced cancers. Library preparation used the immunoSEQ multiplex PCR assay. TCRdb mirrors the immuneACCESS table, restricted to in-frame sequences. Some clones are absent from its copies; in checked studies, under half trace to an unresolved V gene, and the reason for the others is unknown. This sample comprises 60,000 or so clones, more than 75% of them detected only once. 12% of the sample is held by the ten biggest clonotypes. The sample was CD4+ or CD8+ T cells sorted from blood, taken in a trial of the OX40 agonist ivuxolimab. The receptors stem from an adult with an advanced solid tumor such as melanoma, head and neck, liver or kidney cancer.

V is TRBV15 and J is TRBJ2-5; 9 positions agree with TRBD1. The J call is uncertain, as TRBJ2-7 better fits the DNA end. Germline V gives CDR1 LNHNV, CDR2 YYDKDF (reference sequence). The CDR3 is 15 residues long. The CDR3 region is CATSFGTGSSYEQYF. CDR3 nucleotide sequence: TGTGCCACCAGCTTCGGGACAGGGTCCTCCTACGAGCAGTACTTC.

The CDR3: CASSIGRGAEAFF. The CDR3 coding sequence is TGTGCCAGTAGTATCGGTAGGGGCGCTGAAGCTTTCTTT. V is TRBV19 and J is TRBJ1-1; D possibly corresponds to TRBD1 (5 bases). CDR1 LNHDA and CDR2 SQIVND come from the germline V gene (reference sequence). The CDR3 loop spans 13 amino acids. Between the trimmed V and J ends, which lost 3 bases and 6 bases, there was a span of 11 bases. The variable domain in full, completed from reference TRBV19 and TRBJ1-1, reads DGGITQSPKYLFRKEGQNVTLSCEQNLNHDAMYWYRQDPGQGLRLIYYSQIVNDFQKGDIAEGYSVSREKKESFPLTVTSAQKNPTAFYLCASSIGRGAEAFFGQGTRLTVV.

The gene calls are TRBV4-1 and TRBJ2-2; unclear D gene. Germline values: CDR1 MGHRA, CDR2 YSYEKL. The CDR3 covers 15 residues. The V end lost 0 bases, the J end lost 6 bases, and 11 bases lay between the germline ends. This CDR3 is CASSQDPPGAGELFF. CDR3 coding DNA: TGCGCCAGCAGCCAAGATCCACCGGGTGCCGGGGAGCTGTTTTTT.

The table lists this clone with a count of one. The genes are TRBV7-9 and TRBJ1-2, with TRBD1 identical over 10 bases. Per germline, CDR1 SEHNR and CDR2 FQNEAQ (reference sequence). The CDR3 is 16 amino acids. J lost 7 bases, V lost 0 bases, and 8 bases had no gene match. Written as DNA, the CDR3 is TGTGCCAGCAGCTTAGCGCAATGGACAGGGGGATTTGGCTACACCTTC. Translating it yields CASSLAQWTGGFGYTF.

This clone turned up a few times. The rearrangement uses TRBV9 and TRBJ1-1, with D perhaps matching TRBD1 (5 bases). The CDR3 spans 15 residues. Trimming removed 2 bases from V and 1 base from J, with 12 bases in between. Germline CDR1 and CDR2: SGDLS and YYNGEE. The CDR3: CASSVTGKRNTEAFF. The CDR3 DNA sequence: TGTGCCAGCAGCGTTACAGGAAAACGGAACACTGAAGCTTTCTTT.

The rearrangement links TRBV4-2 to TRBJ2-1, with D tentatively TRBD1 or TRBD2 (5 bases each). In germline, CDR1 is LGHNA, CDR2 YNFKEQ. There are 15 residues in the CDR3. V lost 0 bases to trimming and J lost 15 bases, with 21 bases between them. For the CDR3, the DNA is TGTGCCAGCAGCCAAGATCGTAGGGGAGATGGAAGCTCGTTCTTC. As protein: CASSQDRRGDGSSFF.

The gene calls are TRBV4-3 and TRBJ1-1; the D gene is possibly TRBD1 (5 bases). Germline lookup yields CDR1 LGHNA and CDR2 YSLEER. This CDR3 has 15 residues. The V end lost 0 bases, the J end lost 3 bases, and 11 bases lay between the germline ends. CDR3 DNA sequence: TGCGCCAGCAGCCAAGATAGGACACATGACACTGAAGCTTTCTTT. Translation gives CASSQDRTHDTEAFF.

The V gene is TRBV4-1, the J gene TRBJ1-1; maybe TRBD1 (5 bases). V was trimmed by 5 bases and J by 1 base, leaving 11 bases between them. This CDR3 is 14 amino acids long. Germline loops: CDR1 MGHRA, CDR2 YSYEKL. This chain's CDR3 is CASSVQGQNTEAFF. CDR3 DNA sequence: TGCGCCAGCAGCGTCCAGGGCCAGAACACTGAAGCTTTCTTT.

The V call is TRBV28, the J call TRBJ1-1; D unclear. This CDR3 is 14 amino acids long. The V gene's germline CDR1 is MDHEN and CDR2 SYDVKM. V dropped 2 bases and J dropped 4 bases, with 11 bases sitting between them. For the CDR3, the DNA is TGTGCCAGCAGTTTAAGAGAGGGCGCCACTGAAGCTTTCTTT. This codes for CASSLREGATEAFF. Based on the CDR3 plus reference TRBV28 and TRBJ1-1, the full variable domain is DVKVTQSSRYLVKRTGEKVFLECVQDMDHENMFWYRQDPGLGLRLIYFSYDVKMKEKGDIPEGYSVSREKKERFSLILESASTNQTSMYLCASSLREGATEAFFGQGTRLTVV.

The gene calls are TRBV6-6 and TRBJ2-3; D is perhaps TRBD1 or TRBD2 (6 bases each). CDR1 MNHNY and CDR2 SVGAGI come from the germline V gene (reference sequence). The CDR3 loop spans 13 amino acids. The V gene lost 7 bases and the J gene lost 2 bases, with 10 bases spanning the gap. The CDR3 DNA reads as TGTGCCAGCACGGGGGCCCCCACAGATACGCAGTATTTT. As protein: CASTGAPTDTQYF.

The J gene is TRBJ2-3, the V gene TRBV27, with TRBD2 matching over 14 bases. V gave up 4 bases and J gave up 6 bases; unmatched junction bases: 12. The CDR3 sequence is 18 residues long. Germline CDR1 is MNHEY and CDR2 is SMNVEV (reference sequence). CDR3 DNA sequence: TGTGCCAGCAGTTCGACTAGCGGGGGGGCCGGAATACTGGATACGCAGTATTTT. It translates to CASSSTSGGAGILDTQYF.

The rearrangement links TRBV15 to TRBJ1-2, with TRBD1 identical over 8 bases. Trimming cost V 0 bases and J 4 bases; bases outside gene matches: 10. Germline V lookup: CDR1 LNHNV, CDR2 YYDKDF (reference sequence). The CDR3 is made up of 17 amino acids. Here the CDR3 DNA reads TGTGCCACCAGCAGAGATCCTCTGACAGGGGTGGGCTATGGCTACACCTTC. As protein: CATSRDPLTGVGYGYTF.

This chain links TRBV11-2 with TRBJ2-2, with D uncertain. This CDR3 contains 12 residues. Trimming shortened V by 7 bases and J by 3 bases, and 6 bases separated the two germline ends. From germline, CDR1 is SGHAT and CDR2 FQNNGV. CDR3 DNA sequence: TGTGCCAGCACCTTGTACACCGGGGAGCTGTTTTTT. Its translation is CASTLYTGELFF.

This chain uses TRBV29-1 with TRBJ1-5; no definite D call. V dropped 6 bases and J dropped 1 base, with 13 bases sitting between them. Germline-derived CDR1 and CDR2 are SQVTM and ANQGSEA. The CDR3 has 14 amino acids. The CDR3 nucleotides read TGCAGCGTGTTGACCGGCGCAAGCAATCAGCCCCAGCATTTT. This codes for CSVLTGASNQPQHF.

The chain is built from TRBV6-5 and TRBJ1-2; no clear D. This CDR3 region has 15 residues. With 6 bases removed from V and 4 bases from J, the gap between germline ends came to 18 bases. The germline gives CDR1 MNHEY, CDR2 SVGAGI. The CDR3 loop is CASREDLLGIYGYTF. The CDR3 nucleotides read TGTGCCAGCAGAGAGGACTTACTCGGTATCTATGGCTACACCTTC.

The CDR3 here is CASSLVQGLGSYGYTF. CDR3 bases: TGCGCCAGCAGCTTGGTCCAGGGCCTTGGAAGCTATGGCTACACCTTC. The V call is TRBV5-1, the J call TRBJ1-2, with D tentatively TRBD1 (5 bases). V was pared by 0 bases and J by 4 bases, with 16 bases between. Germline CDR1 and CDR2: SGHRS and YFSETQ. This CDR3 has 16 residues.

The rearrangement joins TRBV25-1 to TRBJ2-3; D may match TRBD1 or TRBD2 (6 bases each). The V end was cut by 3 bases, the J end by 2 bases, with 12 bases between. The CDR3 runs to 15 residues. Germline CDR1 is MGHDK and CDR2 is SYGVNS. The CDR3 reads CASSDLRDNTDTQYF. DNA of the CDR3: TGTGCCAGCAGTGACCTGCGGGACAACACAGATACGCAGTATTTT. The full variable domain, its missing parts supplied by reference TRBV25-1 and TRBJ2-3, is EADIYQTPRYLVIGTGKKITLECSQTMGHDKMYWYQQDPGMELHLIHYSYGVNSTEKGDLSSESTVSRIRTEHFPLTLESARPSHTSQYLCASSDLRDNTDTQYFGPGTRLTVL.

This sequence joins TRBV7-9 and TRBJ2-2; D is uncertain. V lost 2 bases and J 1 base, leaving 8 bases between the germline ends. Germline V lookup: CDR1 SEHNR, CDR2 FQNEAQ (reference sequence). The CDR3 totals 15 residues. The CDR3 bases are TGTGCCAGCAGCTTACAGGAGCTGAACACCGGGGAGCTGTTTTTT. Its protein is CASSLQELNTGELFF.

The rearrangement uses TRBV4-3 and TRBJ2-7, with a tentative D call TRBD2 (7 bases). Deletions cut 0 bases from V and 3 bases from J, with 12 bases between. The CDR3 is made up of 15 amino acids. Germline CDR1 reads LGHNA; CDR2 reads YSLEER. The CDR3 protein is CASSQDRGGGYEQYF. The CDR3 DNA sequence: TGCGCCAGCAGCCAAGATCGAGGGGGGGGCTACGAGCAGTACTTC.

The chain combines TRBV6-6 with TRBJ1-2, with D uncertain. Trimming took 2 bases from V and 6 from J, leaving 16 bases between them. CDR1 is MNHNY and CDR2 is SVGAGI in the germline V gene (reference sequence). CDR3 length equals 15 residues. CDR3 DNA sequence: TGTGCCAGCAGTTACCTGGCAGCTTCGGCCCATGGCTACACCTTC. Residues: CASSYLAASAHGYTF.

This clone was recorded a few times. The chain is built from TRBV2 and TRBJ1-1, with TRBD1 matching over 8 bases. The CDR3 is made up of 12 amino acids. The trim removed 6 bases at V and 9 bases at J, leaving 6 bases unmatched. CDR1 and CDR2 (germline): SNHLY, FYNNEI. CDR3 loop: CASSDRGNKAFF. CDR3 coding DNA: TGTGCCAGCAGCGACAGGGGCAACAAAGCTTTCTTT.

This clone ranks as medium-sized. The V call is TRBV28, the J call TRBJ2-1; D not certain. This CDR3 region has 12 residues. Trimming pared 5 bases from V and 6 bases from J, leaving 8 bases between. Per germline, CDR1 MDHEN and CDR2 SYDVKM. The chain's CDR3 is CASSTFGNEQFF. CDR3 nucleotides: TGTGCCAGCAGTACGTTCGGCAATGAGCAGTTCTTC.

This rearrangement joins TRBV13 to TRBJ1-5; D possibly corresponds to TRBD1 (5 bases). This CDR3 is 16 amino acids long. In germline, CDR1 is PRHDT, CDR2 FYEKMQ (reference sequence). Between the trimmed V and J ends, which lost 3 bases and 5 bases, there was a span of 17 bases. The CDR3 spells CASSFRGGGGDQPQHF. CDR3 bases: TGTGCCAGCAGCTTCCGCGGAGGTGGGGGGGATCAGCCCCAGCATTTT.

This clone was seen only a few times. The chain uses TRBV7-9 and TRBJ1-5; D remains ambiguous. CDR3 size: 13 residues. V shed 0 bases and J shed 6 bases, with 6 bases lying between them. CDR1 and CDR2 (germline): SEHNR, FQNEAQ (reference sequence). The CDR3 bases are TGTGCCAGCAGCTTAGCGGGATCTCAGCCCCAGCATTTT. Protein sequence: CASSLAGSQPQHF.